These 5 T cell receptor beta chains were sequenced from one sample in a study of Ad26.COV2.S vaccination and SARS-CoV-2 variants. TCRdb's copy holds only in-frame clones and misses some; the assay was immunoSEQ multiplex PCR. The sample carries under 550,000 clones, approximately 90% recorded once. Treatment given: over 15 received Ad26.COV2.S at low or high dose, single or two shots; roughly five received placebo; per-sample allocation not given. All samples were drawn on day 63, counting from the first vaccine or placebo injection. The sample here was peripheral blood, taken in a trial of Ad26.COV2.S vaccine versus placebo. All receptors derive from a person aged 18-60 years who received the Ad26.COV2.S COVID-19 vaccine or a placebo.

The V gene is TRBV5-8, the J gene TRBJ2-7; TRBD1 might be the D (6 bases). Germline assignment: CDR1 SGHTS and CDR2 YDEGEE. This CDR3 region has 15 residues. Trimming removed 4 bases from V and 5 bases from J, with 19 bases in between. The CDR3, as DNA: TGTGCCAGCAGCCCCCGGACAGTGGCCTTGAACGAGCAGTACTTC. It translates to CASSPRTVALNEQYF.

V and J are TRBV6-5 and TRBJ2-2; 10 bases are shared with TRBD1. Looked up from germline, CDR1 is MNHEY and CDR2 is SVGAGI. CDR3 length: 15 residues. After removal of 5 bases from V and 5 bases from J, the junction contained 5 bases not matched to a gene. In nucleotides, the CDR3 is TGTGCCAGCAGTCGACAGGGGGCGCGAACCGGGGAGCTGTTTTTT. Translated: CASSRQGARTGELFF.

The gene calls are TRBV5-1 and TRBJ2-7; TRBD1 might be the D (8 bases). Germline V gives CDR1 SGHRS, CDR2 YFSETQ. The CDR3 extends over 17 amino acids. Trimming took 4 bases from V and 3 from J, leaving 23 bases between them. The CDR3 sequence is CASSPGGTGRKYYEQYF. The DNA of the CDR3 is TGCGCCAGCAGCCCCGGGGGGACAGGAAGGAAATACTACGAGCAGTACTTC.

This clone came up once. The J gene is TRBJ2-7, the V gene TRBV2; possible D gene TRBD1, 6 bases. V lost 7 bases to trimming and J lost 1 base, with 8 bases between them. The CDR3 has 12 residues. CDR1 SNHLY and CDR2 FYNNEI come from the germline V gene. CDR3 in DNA: TGTGCCAGCAACACAGGGTCCTACGAGCAGTACTTC. Translation gives CASNTGSYEQYF.

The chain carries TRBV29-1 and TRBJ2-7; TRBD1 matches 7 bases. V was clipped by 7 bases and J by 0 bases; unmatched bases: 3. Germline V CDR1 and CDR2: SQVTM, ANQGSEA. The CDR3 sequence is 12 residues long. The chain's CDR3 is CSARDSSYEQYF. Written as DNA, the CDR3 is TGCAGCGCCAGGGACAGCTCCTACGAGCAGTACTTC.